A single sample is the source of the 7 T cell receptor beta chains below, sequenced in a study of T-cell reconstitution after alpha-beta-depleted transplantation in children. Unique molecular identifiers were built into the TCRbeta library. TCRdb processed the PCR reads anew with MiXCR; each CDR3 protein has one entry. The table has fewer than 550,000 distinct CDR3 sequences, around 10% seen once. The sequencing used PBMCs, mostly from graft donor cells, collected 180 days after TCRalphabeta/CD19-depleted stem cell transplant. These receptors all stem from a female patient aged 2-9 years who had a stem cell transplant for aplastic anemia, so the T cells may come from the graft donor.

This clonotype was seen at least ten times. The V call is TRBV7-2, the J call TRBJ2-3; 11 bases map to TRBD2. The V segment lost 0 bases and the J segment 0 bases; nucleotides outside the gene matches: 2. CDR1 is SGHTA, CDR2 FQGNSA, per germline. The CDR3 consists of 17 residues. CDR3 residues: CASSLAGTSGSTDTQYF. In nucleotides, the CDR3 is TGTGCCAGCAGCTTAGCAGGGACTAGCGGTAGCACAGATACGCAGTATTTT.

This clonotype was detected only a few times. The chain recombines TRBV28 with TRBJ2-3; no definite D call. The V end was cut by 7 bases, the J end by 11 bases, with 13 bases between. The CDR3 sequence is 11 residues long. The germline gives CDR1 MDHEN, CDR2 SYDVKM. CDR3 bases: TGTGCCAGCACCACCCTCGATGTGCAGTATTTT. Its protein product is CASTTLDVQYF.

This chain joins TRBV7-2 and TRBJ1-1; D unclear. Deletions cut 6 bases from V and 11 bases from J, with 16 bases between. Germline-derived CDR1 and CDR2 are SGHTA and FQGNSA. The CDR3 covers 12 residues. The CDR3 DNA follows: TGTGCCAGCAGTTCAAGCACGAAGTGGGCTTTCTTT. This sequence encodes CASSSSTKWAFF.

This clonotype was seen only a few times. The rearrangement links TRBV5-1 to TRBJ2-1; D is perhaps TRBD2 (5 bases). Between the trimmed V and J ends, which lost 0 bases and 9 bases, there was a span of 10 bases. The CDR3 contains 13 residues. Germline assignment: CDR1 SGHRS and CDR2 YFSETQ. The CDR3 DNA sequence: TGCGCCAGCAGCTTGGTTTTCGAGGGTGAGCAGTTCTTC. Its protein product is CASSLVFEGEQFF. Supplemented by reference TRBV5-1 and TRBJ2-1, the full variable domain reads KAGVTQTPRYLIKTRGQQVTLSCSPISGHRSVSWYQQTPGQGLQFLFEYFSETQRNKGNFPGRFSGRQFSNSRSEMNVSTLELGDSALYLCASSLVFEGEQFFGPGTRLTVL.

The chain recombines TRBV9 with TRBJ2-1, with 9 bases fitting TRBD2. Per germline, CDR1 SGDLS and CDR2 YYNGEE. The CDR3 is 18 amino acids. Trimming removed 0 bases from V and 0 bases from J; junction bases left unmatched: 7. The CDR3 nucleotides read TGTGCCAGCAGCGTAGTCCCGAGTAGCGGGAGCTCCTACAATGAGCAGTTCTTC. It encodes CASSVVPSSGSSYNEQFF.

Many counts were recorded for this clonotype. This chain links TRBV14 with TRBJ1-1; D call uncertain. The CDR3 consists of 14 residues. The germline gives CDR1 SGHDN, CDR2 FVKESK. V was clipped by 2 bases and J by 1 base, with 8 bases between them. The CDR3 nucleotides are TGTGCCAGCAGCCAATGGCAGAGGAACACTGAAGCTTTCTTT. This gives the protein CASSQWQRNTEAFF. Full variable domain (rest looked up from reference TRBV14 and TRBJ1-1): EAGVTQFPSHSVIEKGQTVTLRCDPISGHDNLYWYRRVMGKEIKFLLHFVKESKQDESGMPNNRFLAERTGGTYSTLKVQPAELEDSGVYFCASSQWQRNTEAFFGQGTRLTVV.

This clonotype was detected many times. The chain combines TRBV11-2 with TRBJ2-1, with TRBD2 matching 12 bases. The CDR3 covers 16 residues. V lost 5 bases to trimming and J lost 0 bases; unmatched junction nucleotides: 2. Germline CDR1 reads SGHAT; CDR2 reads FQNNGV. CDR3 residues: CASSQTSGSSYNEQFF. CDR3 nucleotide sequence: TGTGCCAGCAGCCAGACTAGCGGGAGCTCCTACAATGAGCAGTTCTTC.